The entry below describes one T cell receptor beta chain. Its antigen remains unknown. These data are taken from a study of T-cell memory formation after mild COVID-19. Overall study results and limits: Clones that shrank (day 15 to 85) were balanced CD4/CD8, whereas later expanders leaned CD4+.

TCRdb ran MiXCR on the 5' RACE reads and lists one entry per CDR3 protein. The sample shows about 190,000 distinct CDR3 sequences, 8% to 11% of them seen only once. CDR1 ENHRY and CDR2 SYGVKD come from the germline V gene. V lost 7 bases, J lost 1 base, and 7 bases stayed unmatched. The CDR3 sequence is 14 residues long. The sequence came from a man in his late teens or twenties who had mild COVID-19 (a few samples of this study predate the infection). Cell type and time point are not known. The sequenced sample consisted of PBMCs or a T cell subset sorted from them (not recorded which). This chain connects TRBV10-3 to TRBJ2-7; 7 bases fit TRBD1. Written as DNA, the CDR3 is TGTGCCATCACCCCCGGGACAGTTTCCTACGAGCAGTACTTC. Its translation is CAITPGTVSYEQYF.